One and the same sample provided the 22 T cell receptor beta chains below, sequenced in a study of blood T cell repertoires in COVID-19. The table came from immunoSEQ multiplex PCR; TCRdb's copy has only in-frame clones and leaves some out. The sample consists of tens of thousands of clones, around nine tenths of them appearing once. Source material: peripheral blood. Source of these receptors: a middle-aged man with COVID-19, enrolled during active disease.

This clone showed up just once. This rearrangement joins TRBV27 to TRBJ1-5; 7 nucleotides line up with TRBD1. After removal of 4 bases from V and 5 bases from J, the junction contained 5 bases not matched to a gene. The V gene's germline CDR1 is MNHEY and CDR2 SMNVEV (reference sequence). This CDR3 has 14 residues. The CDR3 region has the DNA TGTGCCAGCAGTTCGGGGGACAGATATCAGCCCCAGCATTTT. It codes for CASSSGDRYQPQHF.

This clone was counted once. V and J are TRBV5-1 and TRBJ2-2; perhaps TRBD1 as D (5 bases). The CDR3 consists of 16 residues. Deletions cut 2 bases from V and 0 bases from J, with 11 bases between. From germline, CDR1 is SGHRS and CDR2 YFSETQ. CDR3 in amino acids: CASSFTGNANTGELFF. The CDR3 DNA sequence: TGCGCCAGCAGCTTTACAGGCAACGCGAACACCGGGGAGCTGTTTTTT.

This sequence joins TRBV11-1 and TRBJ2-2; 10 nucleotides agree with TRBD1. Germline CDR1 reads SGHAT; CDR2 reads FQDESV (reference sequence). Losses at the gene ends were 5 bases for V and 4 bases for J; bases not matched to a gene: 4. The CDR3 length is 15 residues. The CDR3 here is CASSPGTGVTGELFF. Here the CDR3 DNA reads TGTGCCAGCAGCCCCGGGACAGGGGTCACCGGGGAGCTGTTTTTT.

The rearrangement uses TRBV29-1 and TRBJ2-5; 7 bases match TRBD1. The germline V gene encodes CDR1 SQVTM and CDR2 ANQGSEA. CDR3 length equals 13 residues. Trimming at V came to 5 bases and at J to 5 bases, leaving 8 bases not matched to a gene. The DNA for the CDR3 is TGCAGCGTTCTCGAGGGGGCTCCGGAGACCCAGTACTTC. Translating gives CSVLEGAPETQYF.

J is TRBJ2-3 and V is TRBV5-4, with 7 bases matching TRBD1. CDR1 is SGHNT and CDR2 is YYREEE in the germline V gene (reference sequence). The CDR3 is made up of 14 amino acids. The junction had 4 bases not matched to a gene; V was cut back by 2 bases and J by 4 bases. CDR3 in amino acids: CASSFYRGPDTQYF. CDR3 nucleotides: TGTGCCAGCAGCTTCTACAGGGGACCAGATACGCAGTATTTT. The whole variable domain, remainder taken from reference TRBV5-4 and TRBJ2-3, is ETGVTQSPTHLIKTRGQQVTLRCSSQSGHNTVSWYQQALGQGPQFIFQYYREEENGRGNFPPRFSGLQFPNYSSELNVNALELDDSALYLCASSFYRGPDTQYFGPGTRLTVL.

V is TRBV5-1 and J is TRBJ1-1, with D possibly matching TRBD1 (5 bases). Germline values: CDR1 SGHRS, CDR2 YFSETQ. CDR3 length: 16 residues. Deletions cut 2 bases from V and 7 bases from J, with 21 bases between. The CDR3 loop reads CASSLGQALWGGEAFF. DNA of the CDR3: TGCGCCAGCAGCTTAGGACAAGCCCTTTGGGGGGGTGAAGCTTTCTTT.

The gene calls are TRBV7-2 and TRBJ2-2; 9 nucleotides align to TRBD1. The CDR3 has 15 amino acids. Germline CDR1 is SGHTA and CDR2 is FQGNSA. Unmatched junction bases numbered 5, after V lost 6 bases and J lost 3 bases. CDR3 region: CASRLGQGHTGELFF. For the CDR3, the DNA is TGTGCCAGCAGGTTGGGACAGGGCCACACCGGGGAGCTGTTTTTT.

V usage is TRBV10-1 and J usage is TRBJ2-7; 7 bases match TRBD1. CDR3 length: 12 residues. Germline lookup yields CDR1 WNHNN and CDR2 SYGVQD (reference sequence). The CDR3 is CATGQDSYEQYF. The CDR3 DNA reads TGCGCTACCGGACAGGACTCCTACGAGCAGTACTTC.

The chain is built from TRBV7-9 and TRBJ1-6; the match to TRBD1 covers 9 bases. Germline CDR1 SEHNR, CDR2 FQNEAQ (reference sequence). The CDR3 is 13 residues long. With V trimmed by 5 bases and J by 10 bases, 3 bases remained unmatched. The CDR3 protein is CASSGGQGSPLHF. The DNA of the CDR3 is TGTGCCAGCAGCGGGGGACAGGGCTCACCCCTCCACTTT. The full variable domain, in which reference TRBV7-9 and TRBJ1-6 provide the parts outside the CDR3, is DTGVSQNPRHKITKRGQNVTFRCDPISEHNRLYWYRQTLGQGPEFLTYFQNEAQLEKSRLLSDRFSAERPKGSFSTLEIQRTEQGDSAMYLCASSGGQGSPLHFGNGTRLTVT.

This clone was detected only once. This chain uses TRBV3-1 (or the pseudogene TRBV3-2) with TRBJ2-2, with 12 bases identical to TRBD2. V gave up 3 bases and J gave up 8 bases; unmatched junction bases: 4. The CDR3 extends over 15 amino acids. Germline CDR1 LGHDT, CDR2 YNNKEL (reference sequence). Here the CDR3 DNA reads TGTGCCAGCAGCCAGTCTAGCGGGGGGGCTGGGGAGCTGTTTTTT. This codes for CASSQSSGGAGELFF.

This clone was counted a few times. This sequence joins TRBV20-1 and TRBJ2-3, with 8 positions matching TRBD1. Germline assignment: CDR1 DFQATT and CDR2 SNEGSKA (reference sequence). The CDR3 extends over 11 amino acids. Unmatched junction bases numbered 2, after V lost 7 bases and J lost 5 bases. The CDR3, as DNA: TGCAGTGTCGGACAGGGAGATACGCAGTATTTT. Its translation: CSVGQGDTQYF.

The genes are TRBV19 and TRBJ2-7; 14 bases agree with TRBD2. V trimming: 5 bases; J trimming: 0 bases; junction bases outside the gene matches: 6. Per germline, CDR1 LNHDA and CDR2 SQIVND (reference sequence). This CDR3 is built from 17 residues. CDR3 coding DNA: TGTGCCAGTAGTCCCGGACTAGCGGGGGGAAACTCCTACGAGCAGTACTTC. This sequence encodes CASSPGLAGGNSYEQYF.

DNA of the CDR3: TGTGCCAGCAGCTTGGCTGTCGGGAATGGGGATGAAAAACTGTTTTTT. It is translated as CASSLAVGNGDEKLFF. This chain links TRBV28 with TRBJ1-4, with no clear D. With 6 bases removed from V and 6 bases from J, the gap between germline ends came to 20 bases. CDR1 is MDHEN, CDR2 SYDVKM, per germline. This CDR3 is built from 16 residues.

The J gene is TRBJ2-7, the V gene TRBV6-4, with 9 bases that match TRBD1. Germline CDR1 and CDR2: MRHNA and SNTAGT. With V trimmed by 7 bases and J by 5 bases, 9 bases remained unmatched. This CDR3 contains 14 residues. CDR3 sequence (DNA): TGTGCCAGCACCCCGGGACAGGGATCCGACGAGCAGTACTTC. It yields the protein CASTPGQGSDEQYF.

V usage is TRBV4-1 and J usage is TRBJ2-3; D is possibly TRBD2 (5 bases). The CDR3 runs to 16 residues. V lost 0 bases and J lost 0, with 10 bases in between. The germline V gene has CDR1 MGHRA and CDR2 YSYEKL. This chain's CDR3 is CASSQDGVPSTDTQYF. The CDR3 region has the DNA TGCGCCAGCAGCCAAGACGGGGTTCCTAGCACAGATACGCAGTATTTT.

The chain has TRBV10-1 and TRBJ2-1, with D maybe TRBD1 (5 bases). The CDR3 consists of 14 residues. V was cut by 2 bases and J by 5 bases, with 10 bases left in between. Germline V gives CDR1 WNHNN, CDR2 SYGVQD (reference sequence). CDR3 nucleotide sequence: TGCGCCAGCAGTGAGGGGGCCAATAACAATGAGCAGTTCTTC. Encoded protein: CASSEGANNNEQFF.

V usage is TRBV7-2 and J usage is TRBJ2-3; 7 bases match TRBD2. Germline CDR1 is SGHTA and CDR2 is FQGNSA. The CDR3 sequence is 16 residues long. V lost 5 bases, J lost 0 bases, and 8 bases stayed unmatched. CDR3 sequence reads: CASSPGGLASTDTQYF. As DNA, the CDR3 is TGTGCCAGCAGCCCGGGAGGACTGGCTAGCACAGATACGCAGTATTTT. Full variable domain (rest looked up from reference TRBV7-2 and TRBJ2-3): GAGVSQSPSNKVTEKGKDVELRCDPISGHTALYWYRQSLGQGLEFLIYFQGNSAPDKSGLPSDRFSAERTGGSVSTLTIQRTQQEDSAVYLCASSPGGLASTDTQYFGPGTRLTVL.

The chain uses TRBV19 and TRBJ1-3; D ambiguous. V lost 7 bases and J 2 bases, leaving 12 bases between the germline ends. The CDR3 has 14 residues. Germline V gives CDR1 LNHDA, CDR2 SQIVND (reference sequence). CDR3 loop: CASTMGRPGNTIYF. In DNA form, the CDR3 reads TGTGCCAGTACCATGGGGAGACCTGGAAACACCATATATTTT.

The chain couples TRBV11-1 to TRBJ1-2; 10 nucleotides agree with TRBD1. J gave up 4 bases and V 5 bases, and 7 bases lay outside the gene matches. The V gene's germline CDR1 is SGHAT and CDR2 FQDESV (reference sequence). The CDR3 loop spans 15 amino acids. Written as DNA, the CDR3 is TGTGCCAGCAGCCCATTGACAGGGGGCGTCTATGGCTACACCTTC. Encoded protein: CASSPLTGGVYGYTF.

This clone was detected once. The CDR3 DNA reads as TGTGCCAGCAGTTCTCTCCCGGGACAGAGCGAGCAGTACTTC. This codes for CASSSLPGQSEQYF. V is TRBV28 and J is TRBJ2-7; 7 bases line up with TRBD1. The CDR3 extends over 14 amino acids. V gave up 4 bases and J gave up 6 bases; unmatched junction bases: 9. Germline CDR1 is MDHEN and CDR2 is SYDVKM.

V is TRBV5-1 and J is TRBJ2-3; 10 positions agree with TRBD2. This CDR3 region has 17 residues. Germline V gives CDR1 SGHRS, CDR2 YFSETQ. J lost 2 bases, V lost 4 bases, and 10 bases had no gene match. In DNA, the CDR3 is TGCGCCAGCAGCCGGGGAGATAGCGGGGGGACCACAGATACGCAGTATTTT. Amino acids: CASSRGDSGGTTDTQYF. Variable domain in full (rest from reference TRBV5-1 and TRBJ2-3): KAGVTQTPRYLIKTRGQQVTLSCSPISGHRSVSWYQQTPGQGLQFLFEYFSETQRNKGNFPGRFSGRQFSNSRSEMNVSTLELGDSALYLCASSRGDSGGTTDTQYFGPGTRLTVL.

This chain connects TRBV5-5 to TRBJ1-6; D is uncertain. CDR3 size: 18 residues. Trimming removed 2 bases from V and 8 bases from J, with 23 bases in between. CDR1 and CDR2 from the germline V gene are SGHKS and YYEKEE (reference sequence). The CDR3 DNA is TGTGCCAGCAGCTTAGCAGGATCCGCGGCAAGCGGATATTCACCCCTCCACTTT. It codes for CASSLAGSAASGYSPLHF.